This T cell receptor (beta chain) was obtained from a study of T cells in Graves' hyperthyroidism and ophthalmopathy. The CDR3 runs to 14 residues. V was clipped by 10 bases and J by 1 base, with 16 bases between them. Study-wide results and caveats: Stable hyperthyroidism and ophthalmopathy were separated using 13 V-J signatures.

Researchers amplified the TCR beta CDR3 regions from RNA transcripts. Researchers ran a first-round RT-PCR on the TCR CDR3 using the HTBI primer set. TCRdb independently ran MiXCR on the multiplex PCR reads; one entry per CDR3 protein. Of 500,000 to 600,000 distinct CDR3 sequences in the sample, 46% were seen once. Regarding this clonotype: Its antigen is as yet unknown.

The sequenced sample was peripheral blood or thyroid tissue (not recorded which). The chain recombines TRBV12-3 or TRBV12-4 with TRBJ1-1, with D unclear. This receptor was identified in an adult woman with Graves' disease, either hyperthyroidism or ophthalmopathy (not recorded which). The CDR3 protein is CATGLAGGNTEAFF. CDR3 sequence (DNA): TGTGCCACAGGACTAGCGGGAGGGAACACTGAAGCTTTCTTT.